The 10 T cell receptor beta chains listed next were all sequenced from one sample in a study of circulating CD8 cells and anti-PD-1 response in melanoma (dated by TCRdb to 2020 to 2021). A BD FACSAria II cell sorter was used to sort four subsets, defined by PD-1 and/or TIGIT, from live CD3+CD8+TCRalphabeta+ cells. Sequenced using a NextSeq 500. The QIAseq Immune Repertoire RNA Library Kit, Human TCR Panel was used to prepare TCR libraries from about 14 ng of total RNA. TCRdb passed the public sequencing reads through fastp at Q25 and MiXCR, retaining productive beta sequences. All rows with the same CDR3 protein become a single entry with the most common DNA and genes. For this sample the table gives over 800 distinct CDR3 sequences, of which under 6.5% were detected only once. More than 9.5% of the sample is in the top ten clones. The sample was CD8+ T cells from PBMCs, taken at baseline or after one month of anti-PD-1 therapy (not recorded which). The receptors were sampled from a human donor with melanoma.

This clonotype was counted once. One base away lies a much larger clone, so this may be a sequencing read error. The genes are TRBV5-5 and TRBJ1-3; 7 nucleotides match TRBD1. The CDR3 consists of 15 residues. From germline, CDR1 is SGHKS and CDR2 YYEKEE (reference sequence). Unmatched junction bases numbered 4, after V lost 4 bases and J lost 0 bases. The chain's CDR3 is CASSPAGGSGNTIYF. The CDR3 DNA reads TGTGCCAGCAGCCCAGCAGGGGGCTCTGGAAACACCATATATTTT.

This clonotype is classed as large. CDR3 loop: CASSPGNLLHF. CDR3 bases: TGTGCCAGTAGTCCAGGGAATCTACTCCACTTT. The rearrangement uses TRBV2 and TRBJ1-6; TRBD1 might be the D (5 bases). CDR3 length equals 11 residues. Trimming pared 9 bases from V and 16 bases from J, leaving 16 bases between. The germline gives CDR1 SNHLY, CDR2 FYNNEI.

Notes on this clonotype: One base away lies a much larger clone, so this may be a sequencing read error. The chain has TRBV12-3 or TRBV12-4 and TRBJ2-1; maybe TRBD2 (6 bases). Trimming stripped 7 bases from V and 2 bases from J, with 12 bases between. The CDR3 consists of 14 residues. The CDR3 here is CASTGGHPYNEQFF. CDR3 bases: TGTGCCAGCACCGGAGGGCATCCCTACAATGAGCAGTTCTTC.

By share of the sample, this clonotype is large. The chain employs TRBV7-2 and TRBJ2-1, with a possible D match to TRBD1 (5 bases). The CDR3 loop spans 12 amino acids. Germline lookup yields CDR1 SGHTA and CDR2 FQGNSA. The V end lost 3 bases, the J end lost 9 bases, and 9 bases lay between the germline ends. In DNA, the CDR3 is TGTGCCAGCAGCTTTCAGGGTAGTGAGCAGTTCTTC. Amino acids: CASSFQGSEQFF.

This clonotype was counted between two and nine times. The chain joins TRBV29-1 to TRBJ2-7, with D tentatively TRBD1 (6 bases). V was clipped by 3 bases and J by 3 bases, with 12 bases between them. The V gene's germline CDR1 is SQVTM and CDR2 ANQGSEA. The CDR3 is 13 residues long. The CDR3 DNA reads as TGCAGCGTTGATGTCCAGGGGAACTACGAGCAGTACTTC. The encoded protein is CSVDVQGNYEQYF.

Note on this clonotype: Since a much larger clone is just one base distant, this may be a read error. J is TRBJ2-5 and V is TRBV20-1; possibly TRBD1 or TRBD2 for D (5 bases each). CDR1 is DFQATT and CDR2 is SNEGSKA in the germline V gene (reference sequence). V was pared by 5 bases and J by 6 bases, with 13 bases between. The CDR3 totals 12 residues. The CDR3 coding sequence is TGCAGTGCTGGACTGGGGACGCAGACCCAGTACTTC. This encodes CSAGLGTQTQYF.

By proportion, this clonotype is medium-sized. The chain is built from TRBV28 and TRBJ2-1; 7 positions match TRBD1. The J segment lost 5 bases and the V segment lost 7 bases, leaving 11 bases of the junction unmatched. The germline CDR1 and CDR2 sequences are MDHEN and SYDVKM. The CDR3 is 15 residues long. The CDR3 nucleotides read TGTGCCAGCACTCGGCAGGGGGAACTACACAATGAGCAGTTCTTC. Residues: CASTRQGELHNEQFF.

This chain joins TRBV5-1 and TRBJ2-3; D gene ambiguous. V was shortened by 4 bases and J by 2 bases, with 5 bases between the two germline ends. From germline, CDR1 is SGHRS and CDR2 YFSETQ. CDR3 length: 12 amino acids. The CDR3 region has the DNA TGCGCCAGCAGCCCGGACACAGATACGCAGTATTTT. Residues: CASSPDTDTQYF.

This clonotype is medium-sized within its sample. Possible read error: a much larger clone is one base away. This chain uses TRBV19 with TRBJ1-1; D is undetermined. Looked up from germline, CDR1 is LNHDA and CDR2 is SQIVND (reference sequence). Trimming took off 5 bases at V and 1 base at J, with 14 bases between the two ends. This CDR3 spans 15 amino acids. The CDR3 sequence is CASSPAGGWNTEAFF. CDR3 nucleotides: TGTGCCAGTAGTCCCGCCGGAGGGTGGAACACTGAAGCTTTCTTT.

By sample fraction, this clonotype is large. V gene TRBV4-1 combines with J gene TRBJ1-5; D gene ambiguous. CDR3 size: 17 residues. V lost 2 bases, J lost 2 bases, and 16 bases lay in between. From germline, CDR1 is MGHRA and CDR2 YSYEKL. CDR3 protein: CASSQREGRPGNQPQHF. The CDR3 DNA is TGCGCCAGCAGCCAACGGGAGGGCCGCCCGGGCAATCAGCCCCAGCATTTT.